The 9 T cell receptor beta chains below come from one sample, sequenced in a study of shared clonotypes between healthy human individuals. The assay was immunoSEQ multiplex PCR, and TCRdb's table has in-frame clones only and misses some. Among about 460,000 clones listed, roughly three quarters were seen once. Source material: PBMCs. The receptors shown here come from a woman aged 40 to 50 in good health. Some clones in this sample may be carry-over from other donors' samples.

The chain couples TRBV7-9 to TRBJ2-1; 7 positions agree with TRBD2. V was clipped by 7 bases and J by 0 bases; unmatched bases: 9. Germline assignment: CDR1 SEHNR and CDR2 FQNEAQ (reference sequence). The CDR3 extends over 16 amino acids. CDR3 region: CASKGSSGSSYNEQFF. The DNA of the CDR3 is TGTGCCAGCAAGGGTTCTAGCGGTAGCTCCTACAATGAGCAGTTCTTC.

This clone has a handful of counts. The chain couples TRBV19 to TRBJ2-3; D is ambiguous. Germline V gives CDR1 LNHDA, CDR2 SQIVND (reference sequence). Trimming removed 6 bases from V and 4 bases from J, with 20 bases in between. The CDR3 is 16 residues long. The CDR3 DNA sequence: TGTGCCAGTAGCCCCGGCGGACGAGCAGTTCCAGATACGCAGTATTTT. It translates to CASSPGGRAVPDTQYF.

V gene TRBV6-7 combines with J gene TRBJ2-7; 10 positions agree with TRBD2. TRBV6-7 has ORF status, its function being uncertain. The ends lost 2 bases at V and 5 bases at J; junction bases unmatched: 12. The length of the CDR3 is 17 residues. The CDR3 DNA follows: TGTGCCAGCAGTTACGACCGGGAGCGGGAGGGCCCTCACGAGCAGTACTTC. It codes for CASSYDREREGPHEQYF.

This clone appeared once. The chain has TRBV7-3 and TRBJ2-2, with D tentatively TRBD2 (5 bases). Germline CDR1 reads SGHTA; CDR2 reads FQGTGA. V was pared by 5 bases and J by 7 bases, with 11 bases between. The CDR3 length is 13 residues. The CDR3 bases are TGTGCCAGCAGCACCCGACGGGACGGGGAGCTGTTTTTT. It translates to CASSTRRDGELFF.

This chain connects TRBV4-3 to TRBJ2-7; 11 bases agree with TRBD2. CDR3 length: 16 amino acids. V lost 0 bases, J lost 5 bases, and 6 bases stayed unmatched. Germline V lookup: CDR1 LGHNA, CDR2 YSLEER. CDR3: CASSQDHLAGGDEQYF. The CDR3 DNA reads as TGCGCCAGCAGCCAAGATCACCTAGCGGGAGGCGACGAGCAGTACTTC.

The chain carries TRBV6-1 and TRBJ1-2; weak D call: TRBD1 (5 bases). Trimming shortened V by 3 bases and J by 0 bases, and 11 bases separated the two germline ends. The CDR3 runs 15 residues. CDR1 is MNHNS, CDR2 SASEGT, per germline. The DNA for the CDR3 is TGTGCCAGCAGTGATCGGACACTTTCTAACTATGGCTACACCTTC. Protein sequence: CASSDRTLSNYGYTF.

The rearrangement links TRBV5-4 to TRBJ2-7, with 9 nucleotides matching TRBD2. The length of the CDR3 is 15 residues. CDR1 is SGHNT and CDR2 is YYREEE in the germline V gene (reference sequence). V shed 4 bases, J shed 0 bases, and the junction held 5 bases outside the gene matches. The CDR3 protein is CASSRSSGSSYEQYF. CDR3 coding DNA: TGTGCCAGCAGCCGGAGTAGCGGGAGCTCCTACGAGCAGTACTTC.

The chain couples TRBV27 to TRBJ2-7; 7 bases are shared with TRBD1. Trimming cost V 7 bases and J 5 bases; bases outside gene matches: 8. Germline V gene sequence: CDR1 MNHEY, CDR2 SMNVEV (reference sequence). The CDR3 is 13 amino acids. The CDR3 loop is CASTEQGSHEQYF. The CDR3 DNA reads TGTGCCAGCACCGAACAGGGGTCCCACGAGCAGTACTTC.

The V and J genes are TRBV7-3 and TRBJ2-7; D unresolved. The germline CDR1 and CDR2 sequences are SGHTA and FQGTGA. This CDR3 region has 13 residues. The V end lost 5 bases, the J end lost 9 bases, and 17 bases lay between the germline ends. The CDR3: CASSQSAFSAQYF. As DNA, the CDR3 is TGTGCCAGCAGCCAATCGGCTTTCTCGGCGCAGTACTTC.